In this sample, the clone carrying this T cell receptor (beta chain) turned up a few times. The V end was cut by 5 bases, the J end by 13 bases, with 18 bases between. Looked up from germline, CDR1 is SGHTA and CDR2 is FQGTGA. The length of the CDR3 is 13 residues. This specimen belongs to a study of blood T cells in healthy people across ages. Alongside a J-beta primer mix, a sample-barcoded 5' primer served in a second PCR lasting about 7 to 11 cycles. TCRdb ran MiXCR on the 5' RACE reads and lists one entry per CDR3 protein. This table holds about 1.6 million distinct CDR3 sequences, roughly 30% found once.

The sample comprised blood. The rearrangement links TRBV7-3 to TRBJ2-1; D remains ambiguous. This sequence originates from a woman aged 25 to 39 in good health. CDR3 in DNA: TGTGCCAGCAGCGCATTGCGGTCAGGAGAACAGTTCTTC. Protein product: CASSALRSGEQFF.